The source of this T cell receptor (beta chain) is a study of T cell repertoires in cytomegalovirus infection. The wider study: Signatures in public TCR beta sequences pointed to both CMV infection and matching HLA type.

Study-level results: In two of eight donors, the top clonotype was HLA-C-restricted CMV-specific. Identification of carriers of CMV plus the relevant HLA was performed using cumulative public TCR beta family frequency.

This clonotype was found many times. Its target is not known. The length of the CDR3 is 14 residues. Trimming stripped 3 bases from V and 5 bases from J, with 14 bases between. CDR1 is SGHDT, CDR2 YYEEEE, per germline. Via MiXCR, TCRdb re-called the reads, giving one row per CDR3 protein. The sample lists 200,000 to 300,000 distinct CDR3 sequences; approximately 9.1% were seen once. Sequenced input: PBMCs. The receptor's source is a human donor in good health (CMV status not recorded). Some clones in this sample may be carry-over from other donors' samples. This sequence joins TRBV5-6 and TRBJ2-5; D perhaps matches TRBD2 (5 bases). The CDR3 here is CASSSRTLLETQYF. In nucleotides, the CDR3 is TGTGCCAGCAGCTCCCGGACTTTACTGGAGACCCAGTACTTC. The variable domain in full, completed from reference TRBV5-6 and TRBJ2-5, reads DAGVTQSPTHLIKTRGQQVTLRCSPKSGHDTVSWYQQALGQGPQFIFQYYEEEERQRGNFPDRFSGHQFPNYSSELNVNALLLGDSALYLCASSSRTLLETQYFGPGTRLLVL.